The 10 T cell receptor beta chains listed next were all sequenced from one sample in a study of CD8+ T cells in alopecia areata. Extraction and reverse transcription of RNA yielded cDNA as the sequencing template. Clones were sequenced by immunoSEQ multiplex PCR, and TCRdb holds only the in-frame ones, with some missing. The sample includes about 110,000 clones, 59% of them seen just once. The sample taken for sequencing was CD8+ T cells sorted from blood. The receptor set was obtained from a human donor in good health.

The rearrangement joins TRBV28 to TRBJ1-1; D ambiguous. V was cut by 2 bases and J by 5 bases, with 12 bases left in between. The CDR3 consists of 14 residues. Germline-derived CDR1 and CDR2 are MDHEN and SYDVKM. CDR3 residues: CASSLRSGGTEAFF. The CDR3 DNA is TGTGCCAGCAGTTTAAGGTCAGGCGGGACTGAAGCTTTCTTT. Based on the CDR3 plus reference TRBV28 and TRBJ1-1, the full variable domain is DVKVTQSSRYLVKRTGEKVFLECVQDMDHENMFWYRQDPGLGLRLIYFSYDVKMKEKGDIPEGYSVSREKKERFSLILESASTNQTSMYLCASSLRSGGTEAFFGQGTRLTVV.

The CDR3 DNA reads TGTGCCAGCAGCAATGGGGGGGCCAGCACAGATACGCAGTATTTT. Protein sequence: CASSNGGASTDTQYF. The chain carries TRBV7-3 and TRBJ2-3, with D tentatively TRBD2 (7 bases). Germline V gene sequence: CDR1 SGHTA, CDR2 FQGTGA. This CDR3 is 15 amino acids long. The germline V and J ends were trimmed by 5 bases and 0 bases, with 12 bases remaining between them. Using reference TRBV7-3 and TRBJ2-3 for the parts outside the CDR3, the full variable domain is GAGVSQTPSNKVTEKGKYVELRCDPISGHTALYWYRQSLGQGPEFLIYFQGTGAADDSGLPNDRFFAVRPEGSVSTLKIQRTERGDSAVYLCASSNGGASTDTQYFGPGTRLTVL.

The rearrangement uses TRBV7-6 and TRBJ2-7; tentatively, D is TRBD1 or TRBD2 (6 bases each). The germline gives CDR1 SGHVS, CDR2 FNYEAQ. The CDR3 runs to 16 residues. The germline V and J ends were trimmed by 5 bases and 2 bases, with 19 bases remaining between them. This CDR3 is CASSPLGGTPTYEQYF. CDR3 in DNA: TGTGCCAGCAGCCCCCTAGGGGGGACGCCCACCTACGAGCAGTACTTC.

Comment on this clone: Given a much more abundant clone one base away, this may be a read error. The chain links TRBV27 to TRBJ1-5; possible D gene TRBD1, 6 bases. Germline values: CDR1 MNHEY, CDR2 SMNVEV (reference sequence). Trimming removed 6 bases at V and 1 base at J, with 10 bases between. This CDR3 is 14 amino acids long. The CDR3 bases are TGTGCCAGCAGCCCCGGACAGAGCAATCAGCCCCAGCATTTT. It specifies CASSPGQSNQPQHF.

This clone showed up just a few times. The chain is built from TRBV29-1 and TRBJ1-2; D gene ambiguous. Germline V gives CDR1 SQVTM, CDR2 ANQGSEA. The CDR3 loop spans 14 amino acids. Trimming removed 7 bases at V and 2 bases at J, with 17 bases between. The CDR3 reads CSAPPSDRNYGYTF. The CDR3, as DNA: TGCAGCGCACCCCCCTCGGATAGGAACTATGGCTACACCTTC.

The rearrangement uses TRBV29-1 and TRBJ2-7; D is possibly TRBD2 (6 bases). This CDR3 region has 14 residues. The ends were cut back, 4 bases at V and 0 bases at J, with 13 bases in the middle. CDR1 is SQVTM and CDR2 is ANQGSEA in the germline V gene. Here the CDR3 DNA reads TGCAGCGTTGTGGGGGGACGGGACTCCTACGAGCAGTACTTC. Translation gives CSVVGGRDSYEQYF.

The J gene is TRBJ1-2, the V gene TRBV27; a possible D gene is TRBD1 (6 bases). Germline CDR1 MNHEY, CDR2 SMNVEV (reference sequence). The length of the CDR3 is 15 residues. Trimming pared 5 bases from V and 8 bases from J, leaving 21 bases between. CDR3 in DNA: TGTGCCAGCAGTCCATCCTGGGGGGGCGGTGGAGGCTACACCTTC. Residues: CASSPSWGGGGGYTF.

This rearrangement joins TRBV4-2 to TRBJ2-7; tentatively, D is TRBD1 or TRBD2 (5 bases each). Trimming pared 0 bases from V and 3 bases from J, leaving 12 bases between. Germline-derived CDR1 and CDR2 are LGHNA and YNFKEQ. CDR3 length equals 15 residues. CDR3 sequence: CASSQEGTDVYEQYF. CDR3 nucleotides: TGTGCCAGCAGCCAAGAGGGGACGGACGTCTACGAGCAGTACTTC.

The V and J genes are TRBV7-9 and TRBJ2-7; 7 bases fit TRBD1. This CDR3 is built from 16 residues. V lost 3 bases to trimming and J lost 4 bases; unmatched junction nucleotides: 12. From germline, CDR1 is SEHNR and CDR2 FQNEAQ (reference sequence). CDR3 DNA: TGTGCCAGCAGCTTCGTGTCAGGGGGAATTAAATACGAGCAGTACTTC. Translating gives CASSFVSGGIKYEQYF.

This clone rates as medium-sized (0.01 to 0.1%). A read error may account for a junction end that differs from germline. The rearrangement uses TRBV7-7 and TRBJ2-5; no reliable D call. The germline CDR1 and CDR2 sequences are SSHAT and FNYEAQ (reference sequence). This CDR3 contains 13 residues. CDR3 protein: CASSLVAWATQYF. CDR3 in DNA: TGTGCTAGCAGCTTGGTAGCCTGGGCGACCCAGTACTTC.